This T cell receptor (beta chain) appears in the sequencing data of a study of blood T cell repertoires in COVID-19. The trim removed 5 bases at V and 0 bases at J, leaving 4 bases unmatched. CDR1 and CDR2 from the germline V gene are SGHTA and FQGNSA. The CDR3 sequence is 16 residues long. Clones were sequenced by immunoSEQ multiplex PCR, and TCRdb holds only the in-frame ones, with some missing. The sample yields about 310,000 clones, approximately 90% seen once. This receptor was obtained from a woman aged 40 to 50 who had recovered from COVID-19. The sequenced sample consisted of PBMCs or T cells enriched from blood (not recorded which). V is TRBV7-2 and J is TRBJ2-2, with 9 bases that match TRBD2. The DNA for the CDR3 is TGTGCCAGCAGCCCTAGCGGGGTTACGAACACCGGGGAGCTGTTTTTT. Translation: CASSPSGVTNTGELFF.